The 14 T cell receptor beta chains reported below all come from one sample, sequenced in a study of cytomegalovirus exposure and HLA in healthy donors. The PCR was carried out with 60 Vbeta primers and 13 Jbeta primers. Clones were read by immunoSEQ multiplex PCR, and TCRdb kept only the in-frame ones, dropping some. The sample holds about 130,000 clones, around 74% seen once. Material: PBMCs. The origin of the receptors is a woman between 50 and 59 years old in good health and CMV-seropositive.

In this sample, this clone turned up once. This chain joins TRBV7-8 and TRBJ1-6; D is possibly TRBD1 (5 bases). This CDR3 region has 16 residues. Germline values: CDR1 SGHVS, CDR2 FQNEAQ. Trimming stripped 3 bases from V and 4 bases from J, with 13 bases between. CDR3 region: CASSFTGQGYNSPLHF. CDR3 nucleotides: TGTGCCAGCAGCTTCACAGGCCAGGGATATAATTCACCCCTCCACTTT.

This chain links TRBV6-1 with TRBJ1-5, with 7 bases identical to TRBD1. This CDR3 region has 15 residues. Germline V gives CDR1 MNHNS, CDR2 SASEGT. V gave up 3 bases and J gave up 0 bases; unmatched junction bases: 2. The CDR3, as DNA: TGTGCCAGCAGTGAGGACAGGTATAGCAATCAGCCCCAGCATTTT. As protein: CASSEDRYSNQPQHF.

The chain combines TRBV19 with TRBJ2-3, with TRBD1 identical over 11 bases. The germline CDR1 and CDR2 sequences are LNHDA and SQIVND (reference sequence). The CDR3 totals 15 residues. The junction had 1 base not matched to a gene; V was cut back by 3 bases and J by 2 bases. The CDR3 bases are TGTGCCAGTAGTATGGACAGGGGGCTCACAGATACGCAGTATTTT. It specifies CASSMDRGLTDTQYF.

The gene calls are TRBV6-5 and TRBJ1-2; D not resolved. The V end was cut by 0 bases, the J end by 2 bases, with 7 bases between. Per germline, CDR1 MNHEY and CDR2 SVGAGI. The CDR3 has 14 residues. CDR3 nucleotides: TGTGCCAGCAGTTACTCGGCGGTGAACTATGGCTACACCTTC. Amino acids: CASSYSAVNYGYTF.

The chain is built from TRBV4-3 and TRBJ2-7; D is possibly TRBD2 (5 bases). Germline V lookup: CDR1 LGHNA, CDR2 YSLEER. V was clipped by 0 bases and J by 3 bases, with 12 bases between them. The CDR3 extends over 15 amino acids. In DNA form, the CDR3 reads TGCGCCAGCAGCCAAGATCGCGGACTCAACTACGAGCAGTACTTC. Translation gives CASSQDRGLNYEQYF.

CDR3 sequence (DNA): TGTGCCAGCAGCTTAATCGGGCCCCAGGGGGGCGGACCCCTCCACTTT. The encoded protein is CASSLIGPQGGGPLHF. V and J are TRBV7-3 and TRBJ1-6, with TRBD1 matching 7 bases. The ends lost 1 base at V and 12 bases at J; junction bases unmatched: 12. This CDR3 contains 16 residues. The germline V gene encodes CDR1 SGHTA and CDR2 FQGTGA.

The chain is built from TRBV30 and TRBJ1-4; D unclear. CDR1 and CDR2 from the germline V gene are GTSNPN and SVGIG (reference sequence). The CDR3 runs 13 residues. V was pared by 1 base and J by 7 bases, with 10 bases between. DNA of the CDR3: TGTGCCTGGAGTGGGTCTTCAGGTGAAAAACTGTTTTTT. Its translation: CAWSGSSGEKLFF. The whole variable domain, remainder taken from reference TRBV30 and TRBJ1-4, is SQTIHQWPATLVQPVGSPLSLECTVEGTSNPNLYWYRQAAGRGLQLLFYSVGIGQISSEVPQNLSASRPQDRQFILSSKKLLLSDSGFYLCAWSGSSGEKLFFGSGTQLSVL.

The rearrangement links TRBV4-3 to TRBJ2-7; the match to TRBD1 covers 8 bases. Looked up from germline, CDR1 is LGHNA and CDR2 is YSLEER. The trim removed 3 bases at V and 2 bases at J, leaving 6 bases unmatched. This CDR3 has 15 residues. The chain's CDR3 is CASSHLTGDTYEQYF. DNA for the CDR3: TGCGCCAGCAGCCACTTGACAGGGGACACCTACGAGCAGTACTTC.

This clone showed up just once. The chain links TRBV29-1 to TRBJ2-7, with D maybe TRBD1 (6 bases). Trimming shortened V by 6 bases and J by 3 bases, and 9 bases separated the two germline ends. Germline V gene lookup returns CDR1 SQVTM and CDR2 ANQGSEA. The CDR3 contains 11 residues. CDR3 amino acids: CSVKQGYEQYF. CDR3 coding DNA: TGCAGCGTGAAACAGGGCTACGAGCAGTACTTC.

The V gene is TRBV2, the J gene TRBJ1-4; no clear D gene. CDR3 length: 18 residues. The germline CDR1 and CDR2 sequences are SNHLY and FYNNEI. V was cut by 4 bases and J by 0 bases, with 18 bases left in between. CDR3 DNA sequence: TGTGCCAGCAGTGCCGAGGGAATGGCCTTTGCAACTAATGAAAAACTGTTTTTT. This encodes CASSAEGMAFATNEKLFF.

The chain uses TRBV27 and TRBJ2-3; 7 nucleotides line up with TRBD2. The CDR3 totals 14 residues. CDR1 and CDR2 (germline): MNHEY, SMNVEV (reference sequence). V dropped 5 bases and J dropped 3; count of bases not matched to a gene: 5. The CDR3 bases are TGTGCCAGCAGTCTAGCGGCCCATACAGATACGCAGTATTTT. It encodes CASSLAAHTDTQYF.

V usage is TRBV7-2 and J usage is TRBJ2-7; TRBD1 is a possible D gene (6 bases). Germline CDR1 is SGHTA and CDR2 is FQGNSA. V lost 5 bases and J lost 4, with 9 bases in between. This CDR3 contains 12 residues. CDR3 sequence (DNA): TGTGCCAGCAGCCCGACAGGTTACGAGCAGTACTTC. Amino acids: CASSPTGYEQYF.

This clone appeared a few times. This sequence joins TRBV5-5 and TRBJ2-7, with a possible D match to TRBD1 (5 bases). Germline CDR1 reads SGHKS; CDR2 reads YYEKEE (reference sequence). With 3 bases removed from V and 2 bases from J, the gap between germline ends came to 12 bases. This CDR3 comprises 14 residues. The CDR3 DNA reads TGTGCCAGCAGCTCAGGTCAGGGCACCTACGAGCAGTACTTC. The encoded protein is CASSSGQGTYEQYF.

This chain connects TRBV7-8 to TRBJ2-5; 12 nucleotides match TRBD2. CDR1 and CDR2 (germline): SGHVS, FQNEAQ. CDR3 length: 16 amino acids. V was pared by 4 bases and J by 4 bases, with 7 bases of the junction left unmatched. The CDR3 DNA reads TGTGCCAGCAGCTCCAGACTAGCGGGGGTACTAGAGACCCAGTACTTC. This codes for CASSSRLAGVLETQYF.